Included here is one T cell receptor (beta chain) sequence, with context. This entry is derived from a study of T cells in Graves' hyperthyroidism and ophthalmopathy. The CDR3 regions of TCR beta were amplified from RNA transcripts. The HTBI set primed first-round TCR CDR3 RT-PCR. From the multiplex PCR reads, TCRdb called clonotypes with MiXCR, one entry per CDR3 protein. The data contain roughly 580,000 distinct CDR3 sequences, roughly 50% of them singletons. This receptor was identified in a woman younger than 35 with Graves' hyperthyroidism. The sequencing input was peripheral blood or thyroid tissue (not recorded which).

The CDR3 sequence is CASSPRDTPNYGYTF. In DNA form, the CDR3 reads TGTGCCAGCAGCCCTCGGGACACCCCTAACTATGGCTACACCTTC. The chain carries TRBV9 and TRBJ1-2; possibly TRBD1 for D (6 bases). Germline V gene lookup returns CDR1 SGDLS and CDR2 YYNGEE. Deletions cut 4 bases from V and 0 bases from J, with 13 bases between. The CDR3 covers 15 residues.